The next 24 T cell receptor beta chains were all read from a single sample in a study of CD8+CD57+ T cells in acquired aplastic anemia. Genomic DNA, serving as template, underwent TCR beta VDJ and CDR3 profiling. From the reads, TCRdb called clonotypes with MiXCR, one entry per CDR3 protein. In the table there are hundreds of thousands of distinct CDR3 sequences, under 60% of which are singletons. In patients chosen for sequencing, flow cytometry had shown CD8+CD57+ cell expansion. The source material was sorted CD4+, CD8+, or CD8+CD57+ T cells (not recorded which) from PBMCs. Receptors were obtained from a human donor with aplastic anemia.

The chain's CDR3 is CATAYDEQYF. The CDR3 bases are TGTGCCACCGCCTACGACGAGCAGTACTTC. This chain links TRBV2 with TRBJ2-7; the D is unclear. CDR1 is SNHLY and CDR2 is FYNNEI in the germline V gene. CDR3 length: 10 amino acids. Deletions cut 10 bases from V and 5 bases from J, with 9 bases between.

The chain recombines TRBV6-5 with TRBJ2-1; a weak D match, TRBD1 (6 bases). In germline, CDR1 is MNHEY, CDR2 SVGAGI. The V end lost 6 bases, the J end lost 2 bases, and 8 bases lay between the germline ends. This CDR3 has 13 amino acids. The CDR3 protein is CASRQGAYNEQFF. The DNA of the CDR3 is TGTGCCAGCAGACAGGGAGCCTACAATGAGCAGTTCTTC.

The chain joins TRBV6-9 to TRBJ1-5, with 12 bases matching TRBD1. Germline lookup yields CDR1 MNHGY and CDR2 SVAAGI. The CDR3 contains 16 residues. J lost 5 bases, V lost 6 bases, and 8 bases had no gene match. The CDR3: CASRPGTGGTHQPQHF. For the CDR3, the DNA is TGTGCCAGCAGACCCGGGACAGGGGGCACTCATCAGCCCCAGCATTTT.

The chain recombines TRBV5-1 with TRBJ2-7; 10 positions agree with TRBD1. Germline-derived CDR1 and CDR2 are SGHRS and YFSETQ. This CDR3 is built from 17 residues. After removal of 0 bases from V and 2 bases from J, the junction contained 8 bases not matched to a gene. The CDR3 region is CASSLEPGQGNPYEQYF. CDR3 DNA: TGCGCCAGCAGCTTGGAACCGGGACAGGGGAATCCCTACGAGCAGTACTTC. The whole variable domain, filled in from reference TRBV5-1 and TRBJ2-7, reads KAGVTQTPRYLIKTRGQQVTLSCSPISGHRSVSWYQQTPGQGLQFLFEYFSETQRNKGNFPGRFSGRQFSNSRSEMNVSTLELGDSALYLCASSLEPGQGNPYEQYFGPGTRLTVT.

This rearrangement joins TRBV7-2 to TRBJ1-1, with 8 bases lining up with TRBD1. Germline values: CDR1 SGHTA, CDR2 FQGNSA. The CDR3 contains 16 residues. V was pared by 5 bases and J by 0 bases, with 8 bases of the junction left unmatched. The CDR3 loop reads CASSHRTGFMNTEAFF. CDR3 nucleotides: TGTGCCAGCAGCCACAGGACAGGGTTCATGAACACTGAAGCTTTCTTT. Based on the CDR3 plus reference TRBV7-2 and TRBJ1-1, the full variable domain is GAGVSQSPSNKVTEKGKDVELRCDPISGHTALYWYRQSLGQGLEFLIYFQGNSAPDKSGLPSDRFSAERTGGSVSTLTIQRTQQEDSAVYLCASSHRTGFMNTEAFFGQGTRLTVV.

CDR3: CASSEGTGSFDEQFF. The DNA of the CDR3 is TGTGCCAGCAGCGAGGGGACAGGGAGCTTCGATGAGCAGTTCTTC. This chain links TRBV9 with TRBJ2-1, with 9 bases that match TRBD1. The germline V gene has CDR1 SGDLS and CDR2 YYNGEE. The J segment lost 8 bases and the V segment lost 3 bases, leaving 9 bases of the junction unmatched. CDR3 length: 15 amino acids.

The table lists this clonotype with many counts. The chain joins TRBV5-5 to TRBJ1-2; D is possibly TRBD1 (5 bases). V was pared by 2 bases and J by 0 bases, with 11 bases between. This CDR3 has 15 amino acids. CDR1 and CDR2 (germline): SGHKS, YYEKEE (reference sequence). CDR3 DNA sequence: TGTGCCAGCAGCTTCACAGGAGGGACTAACTATGGCTACACCTTC. Its protein product is CASSFTGGTNYGYTF. The full variable domain, in which reference TRBV5-5 and TRBJ1-2 provide the parts outside the CDR3, is DAGVTQSPTHLIKTRGQQVTLRCSPISGHKSVSWYQQVLGQGPQFIFQYYEKEERGRGNFPDRFSARQFPNYSSELNVNALLLGDSALYLCASSFTGGTNYGYTFGSGTRLTVV.

This clonotype came up many times. This sequence joins TRBV24-1 and TRBJ1-5, with D uncertain. The CDR3 length is 12 residues. V lost 4 bases to trimming and J lost 3 bases, with 3 bases between them. CDR1 and CDR2 from the germline V gene are KGHDR and SFDVKD. The CDR3 region is CATSDNNQPQHF. CDR3 nucleotides: TGTGCCACCAGTGACAACAATCAGCCCCAGCATTTT.

On this clonotype itself: The junction and the germline gene differ at one end; a read error may be behind it. J is TRBJ1-2 and V is TRBV7-8; D is unresolved. The CDR3 is 15 amino acids. Germline V gives CDR1 SGHVS, CDR2 FQNEAQ. The CDR3 DNA sequence: TGCGCCAGCAGCTCCCAACCCACGGGGAGCTATGGCTACACCTTC. Protein sequence: CASSSQPTGSYGYTF.

This clonotype was observed a few times. The chain couples TRBV20-1 to TRBJ2-7; D may be TRBD1 (6 bases). This CDR3 comprises 10 residues. CDR1 and CDR2 from the germline V gene are DFQATT and SNEGSKA (reference sequence). Trimming shortened V by 8 bases and J by 5 bases, and 10 bases separated the two germline ends. CDR3 sequence: CSPHRDEQYF. In DNA form, the CDR3 reads TGCAGTCCCCACAGGGACGAGCAGTACTTC.

There are a few counts of this clonotype. The conserved phenylalanine or tryptophan normally closing the CDR3 is absent here, so this likely arose from a read error. The genes are TRBV7-6 and TRBJ2-5; TRBD2 matches 8 bases. The J call may be mistaken, given a closer DNA end match to TRBJ2-1. This CDR3 has 16 residues. Germline lookup yields CDR1 SGHVS and CDR2 FNYEAQ. In DNA form, the CDR3 reads TGTGCCAGCAGCTTACTAGCGGGCCCCGGTTACAATGAGCAGTTCATC. It translates to CASSLLAGPGYNEQFI.

The chain combines TRBV7-9 with TRBJ2-5, with 7 bases fitting TRBD1. The CDR3 totals 16 residues. The ends lost 2 bases at V and 1 base at J; junction bases unmatched: 7. CDR1 and CDR2 (germline): SEHNR, FQNEAQ (reference sequence). In nucleotides, the CDR3 is TGTGCCAGCAGCTTATCGAGGGGGCGGATCCAAGAGACCCAGTACTTC. Translated: CASSLSRGRIQETQYF.

This clonotype has a count of ten or more. The rearrangement links TRBV3-1 to TRBJ1-2; the match to TRBD1 covers 9 bases. The junction had 5 bases not matched to a gene; V was cut back by 4 bases and J by 8 bases. The germline V gene encodes CDR1 LGHDT and CDR2 YNNKEL (reference sequence). This CDR3 region has 13 residues. CDR3 sequence: CASSPPGQGGYTF. CDR3 DNA sequence: TGTGCCAGCAGCCCGCCGGGACAGGGAGGCTACACCTTC.

As DNA, the CDR3 is TGTGCCATCAGTGGGACTAATCAGCCCCAGCATTTT. The encoded protein is CAISGTNQPQHF. This rearrangement joins TRBV10-3 to TRBJ1-5; D is ambiguous. The length of the CDR3 is 12 residues. Germline values: CDR1 ENHRY, CDR2 SYGVKD. Trimming took off 4 bases at V and 4 bases at J, with 5 bases between the two ends.

The chain uses TRBV10-3 and TRBJ2-7, with 9 bases aligning to TRBD2. Germline CDR1 is ENHRY and CDR2 is SYGVKD. The CDR3 is 16 residues long. V shed 3 bases, J shed 2 bases, and the junction held 8 bases outside the gene matches. DNA of the CDR3: TGTGCCATCAGTGATCTCCGGACTAGCGAGGCCTACGAGCAGTACTTC. It yields the protein CAISDLRTSEAYEQYF.

The chain uses TRBV7-8 and TRBJ2-7; no firm D call. The germline V and J ends were trimmed by 0 bases and 6 bases, with 12 bases remaining between them. The germline CDR1 and CDR2 sequences are SGHVS and FQNEAQ. The CDR3 runs 14 residues. CDR3 protein: CASSLAPGACEQYF. The CDR3 DNA reads as TGTGCCAGCAGCTTAGCCCCCGGCGCCTGCGAGCAGTACTTC.

This clonotype was seen repeatedly, ten times or more. This rearrangement joins TRBV7-9 to TRBJ2-1; 8 bases match TRBD1. The germline V gene has CDR1 SEHNR and CDR2 FQNEAQ (reference sequence). Germline trimming cut 0 bases from V and 9 bases from J; bases unmatched to any gene: 10. This CDR3 has 16 residues. The CDR3 loop reads CASSLAGGTGSGEQFF. CDR3 bases: TGTGCCAGCAGCTTAGCTGGGGGGACAGGATCTGGTGAGCAGTTCTTC.

This chain links TRBV5-1 with TRBJ2-7; no clear D. The CDR3 has 13 amino acids. V lost 3 bases and J lost 1, with 8 bases in between. Germline-derived CDR1 and CDR2 are SGHRS and YFSETQ. The CDR3 spells CASSWAVSYEQYF. CDR3 coding DNA: TGCGCCAGCAGCTGGGCCGTTTCCTACGAGCAGTACTTC.

The chain employs TRBV9 and TRBJ2-7; 15 bases map to TRBD2. Germline V gives CDR1 SGDLS, CDR2 YYNGEE. The CDR3 contains 18 residues. The trim removed 0 bases at V and 0 bases at J, leaving 4 bases unmatched. The DNA for the CDR3 is TGTGCCAGCAGCGTAGGACCGGGACTAGCGGGGGGCTCCTACGAGCAGTACTTC. Translation: CASSVGPGLAGGSYEQYF.

Ten or more counts support this clonotype. The genes are TRBV19 and TRBJ1-2, with unresolved D. Germline values: CDR1 LNHDA, CDR2 SQIVND (reference sequence). The CDR3 has 16 amino acids. V shed 3 bases and J shed 6 bases, with 20 bases lying between them. The CDR3 region has the DNA TGTGCCAGTAGTATTATGCATTGGGAGGAGTCTAATGGCTACACCTTC. Translated: CASSIMHWEESNGYTF.

CDR3 amino acids: CASRGTPGQGYNEQFF. CDR3 bases: TGTGCCAGCAGAGGAACTCCGGGACAGGGGTACAATGAGCAGTTCTTC. The chain has TRBV9 and TRBJ2-1, with TRBD1 matching over 10 bases. Looked up from germline, CDR1 is SGDLS and CDR2 is YYNGEE. The CDR3 has 16 residues. J was trimmed by 4 bases and V by 5 bases; bases with no gene match: 9.

The V call is TRBV6-1, the J call TRBJ2-3, with 7 nucleotides matching TRBD2. There are 15 residues in the CDR3. V was pared by 2 bases and J by 0 bases, with 2 bases of the junction left unmatched. Looked up from germline, CDR1 is MNHNS and CDR2 is SASEGT. In DNA, the CDR3 is TGTGCCAGCAGTGAATTGCGGGGGAGCACAGATACGCAGTATTTT. Encoded protein: CASSELRGSTDTQYF.

On this clonotype itself: This likely comes from a read error, as the CDR3 has no conserved phenylalanine or tryptophan at its end. V and J are TRBV20-1 and TRBJ1-6; TRBD1 is a possible D gene (5 bases). The germline V gene has CDR1 DFQATT and CDR2 SNEGSKA (reference sequence). Trimming left V 5 bases short and J 0 bases short, with 11 bases between. CDR3 length equals 15 residues. In nucleotides, the CDR3 is TGCAGTGCTCGGCGACAGAGCTCCTATAATTCACCCCTCCACCTT. Translated, it gives CSARRQSSYNSPLHL.

In this sample, this clonotype turned up many times. The chain couples TRBV18 to TRBJ2-7; tentative D call: TRBD1 (6 bases). This CDR3 is built from 16 residues. The germline V gene has CDR1 KGHSH and CDR2 LQKENI. Trimming shortened V by 2 bases and J by 4 bases, and 18 bases separated the two germline ends. In DNA, the CDR3 is TGTGCCAGCTCACCAGGATTGGCAGGGGATGGATACGAGCAGTACTTC. Encoded protein: CASSPGLAGDGYEQYF.